The clone carrying this T cell receptor beta chain has only one observation. Its antigen is unidentified. Naivety among CD8 cells was defined by CD45RO negativity and positive CCR7 selection, thereby excluding terminally differentiated effector memory CD45RA+ cells. This table comes from immunoSEQ multiplex PCR, and its TCRdb copy is limited to in-frame clones, with some not included. Here the sample spans roughly 2.1 million clones, about 93% being singletons. These data are taken from a study of shared clonotypes between healthy human individuals. About the study: CD4 naive cells filled three plates per donor, CD4 memory three, CD8 naive two and CD8 memory one. Findings of the study overall: Naive subsets, compared against memory subsets, generally had larger estimated richness values. Rarefaction curves obtained for sorted subsets showed sequencing incomplete despite large depth. Some clonotypes were shared by all four sorted-subset donors, while others were not shared. The non-shared ones had lower generation probabilities than the shared ones.

The CDR3 is 12 residues long. Germline CDR1 SEHNR, CDR2 FQNEAQ (reference sequence). Deletions cut 5 bases from V and 8 bases from J, with 12 bases between. The sequenced sample was naive CD8+ T cells from PBMCs. The TCR sequence derives from a man between 18 and 29 years old in good health. Some clones in this sample may be carry-over from other donors' samples. The rearrangement links TRBV7-9 to TRBJ1-2, with D tentatively TRBD1 (5 bases). CDR3 residues: CASSQGSRGYTF. In DNA, the CDR3 is TGTGCCAGCAGCCAGGGTTCGAGAGGCTACACCTTC.